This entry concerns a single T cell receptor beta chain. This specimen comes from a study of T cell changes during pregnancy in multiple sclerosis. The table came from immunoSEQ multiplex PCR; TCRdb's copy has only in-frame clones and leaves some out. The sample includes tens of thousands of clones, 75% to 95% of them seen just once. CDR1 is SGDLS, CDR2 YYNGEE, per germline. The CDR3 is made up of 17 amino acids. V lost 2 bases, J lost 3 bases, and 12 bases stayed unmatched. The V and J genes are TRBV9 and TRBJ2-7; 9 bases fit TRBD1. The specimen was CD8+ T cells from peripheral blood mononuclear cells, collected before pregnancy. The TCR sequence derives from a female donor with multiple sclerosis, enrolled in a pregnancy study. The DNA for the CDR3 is TGTGCCAGCAGCGTCGCTGTGACCGGGACAGGGCACTACGAGCAGTACTTC. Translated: CASSVAVTGTGHYEQYF.